The TCR beta chain under discussion was sequenced for a study of shared clonotypes between healthy human individuals. Across the study: Donors had three CD4 naive, three CD4 memory, two CD8 naive and one CD8 memory plate apiece.

This clone was observed many times. The assay ran at deep level. Over several immunoSEQ plates, each subset's genomic DNA was distributed in even portions. The DNA input per sorted-subset replicate PCR was about 190 ng, corresponding to around 28,000 T cell genomes. Measured with immunoSEQ multiplex PCR; TCRdb has only the in-frame clones, and not every one. In the table there are about 980,000 clones, 60% to 85% of which are singletons. Germline V CDR1 and CDR2: MNHEY, SVGAGI. Trimming stripped 5 bases from V and 7 bases from J, with 11 bases between. There are 13 residues in the CDR3. The genes are TRBV6-5 and TRBJ1-4, with no clear D. The clonotype originates from a man between 18 and 35 years old in good health. The sample was memory CD4+ T cells sorted from blood. Subset described: CD45RA-negative fraction. The CDR3 loop is CASSVLSGEKLFF. The CDR3 nucleotides are TGTGCCAGCAGTGTACTATCCGGTGAAAAACTGTTTTTT.